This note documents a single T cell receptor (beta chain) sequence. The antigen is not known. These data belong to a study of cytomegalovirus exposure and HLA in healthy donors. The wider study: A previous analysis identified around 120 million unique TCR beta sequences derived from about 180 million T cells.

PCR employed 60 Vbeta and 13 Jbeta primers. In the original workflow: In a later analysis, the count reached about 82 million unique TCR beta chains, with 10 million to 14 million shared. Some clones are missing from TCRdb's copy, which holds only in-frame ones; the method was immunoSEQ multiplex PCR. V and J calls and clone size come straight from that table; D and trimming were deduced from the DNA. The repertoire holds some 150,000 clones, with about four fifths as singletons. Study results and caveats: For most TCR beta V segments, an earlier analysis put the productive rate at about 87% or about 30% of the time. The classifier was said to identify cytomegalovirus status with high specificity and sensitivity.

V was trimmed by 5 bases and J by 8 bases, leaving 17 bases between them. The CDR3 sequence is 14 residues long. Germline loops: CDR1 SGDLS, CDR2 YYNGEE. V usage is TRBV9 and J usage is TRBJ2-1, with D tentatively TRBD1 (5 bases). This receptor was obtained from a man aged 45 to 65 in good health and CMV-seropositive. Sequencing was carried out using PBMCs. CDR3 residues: CASSYNGASHEQFF. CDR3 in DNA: TGTGCCAGCAGTTATAATGGGGCCAGTCATGAGCAGTTCTTC.